The 20 T cell receptor beta chains in this list originate from one sample, sequenced in a study of cytomegalovirus exposure and HLA in healthy donors. Primers for the PCR totalled 60 Vbeta and 13 Jbeta. Profiling relied on immunoSEQ multiplex PCR, and the TCRdb table lists in-frame clones only, not all of them. The top ten hold about 1.6% of the sample, which has about 61,000 clones, about 90% seen once. Sequenced material: PBMCs. These receptors all stem from a man aged 25-45 years in good health and CMV-seropositive.

This clone was seen only a few times. V gene TRBV10-3 combines with J gene TRBJ1-5; a possible D gene is TRBD1 (5 bases). This CDR3 spans 15 amino acids. The V end was cut by 6 bases, the J end by 4 bases, with 16 bases between. Germline CDR1 ENHRY, CDR2 SYGVKD. The DNA of the CDR3 is TGTGCCATCAGACCGGACACCAGCCAGAATCAGCCCCAGCATTTT. Encoded protein: CAIRPDTSQNQPQHF.

This clone is labeled as medium-sized. The chain links TRBV5-1 to TRBJ2-2; D possibly corresponds to TRBD1 (5 bases). Trimming removed 4 bases from V and 0 bases from J, with 13 bases in between. The V gene's germline CDR1 is SGHRS and CDR2 YFSETQ. The length of the CDR3 is 16 residues. The CDR3 bases are TGCGCCAGCAGCCAGGACACGCCCGCGAACACCGGGGAGCTGTTTTTT. As protein: CASSQDTPANTGELFF.

The chain joins TRBV10-3 to TRBJ2-1, with 12 positions matching TRBD2. The CDR3 loop spans 17 amino acids. Germline V gene sequence: CDR1 ENHRY, CDR2 SYGVKD. The V gene end was trimmed by 4 bases and the J gene end by 0 bases; junction bases not matched to a gene: 4. The CDR3 region is CAISGTSGITSYNEQFF. The DNA of the CDR3 is TGTGCCATCAGTGGGACTAGCGGGATAACCTCCTACAATGAGCAGTTCTTC.

In DNA form, the CDR3 reads TGCGCCAGCAGCCAAGGACAGGGATCGGGAGGCAATCAGCCCCAGCATTTT. Protein: CASSQGQGSGGNQPQHF. The gene calls are TRBV4-1 and TRBJ1-5; 7 positions agree with TRBD1. The CDR3 has 17 amino acids. Germline V lookup: CDR1 MGHRA, CDR2 YSYEKL. The trim removed 1 base at V and 2 bases at J, leaving 8 bases unmatched.

CDR3 DNA sequence: TGTGCCAGCTCCCCGGGACAGGTCTCTGGAAACACCATATATTTT. Amino acid sequence: CASSPGQVSGNTIYF. The rearrangement uses TRBV18 and TRBJ1-3; 8 positions agree with TRBD1. The CDR3 has 15 residues. V lost 6 bases and J lost 0; bases outside the gene matches: 4. Germline V gene data show CDR1 as KGHSH and CDR2 as LQKENI.

The chain links TRBV6-4 to TRBJ2-2, with TRBD2 as a possible D gene (6 bases). The CDR3 is 14 amino acids. The germline gives CDR1 MRHNA, CDR2 SNTAGT. V was cut by 5 bases and J by 6 bases, with 13 bases left in between. The CDR3 sequence is CASSTGEAPGELFF. CDR3 coding DNA: TGTGCCAGCAGTACGGGGGAGGCCCCCGGGGAGCTGTTTTTT.

This chain uses TRBV5-6 with TRBJ2-3, with 9 bases matching TRBD2. With 1 base clipped from V and 2 bases from J, the junction kept 5 bases outside the gene matches. There are 16 residues in the CDR3. CDR1 and CDR2 (germline): SGHDT, YYEEEE. This chain's CDR3 is CASSLLTSGTTDTQYF. The CDR3 nucleotides are TGTGCCAGCAGCTTGTTGACTAGCGGCACCACAGATACGCAGTATTTT.

The CDR3 spells CASSPSSGISTDTQYF. DNA for the CDR3: TGTGCCAGCTCACCGTCTAGCGGGATATCCACAGATACGCAGTATTTT. The gene calls are TRBV18 and TRBJ2-3; 9 bases line up with TRBD2. The CDR3 runs 16 residues. Germline CDR1 is KGHSH and CDR2 is LQKENI. The ends lost 3 bases at V and 2 bases at J; junction bases unmatched: 6.

The chain employs TRBV18 and TRBJ1-1, with TRBD1 as a possible D gene (6 bases). Germline CDR1 reads KGHSH; CDR2 reads LQKENI. The CDR3 is 12 amino acids. V lost 5 bases to trimming and J lost 6 bases, with 10 bases between them. Here the CDR3 DNA reads TGTGCCAGCTCAACCTGGACAGCTGAAGCTTTCTTT. Amino acid sequence: CASSTWTAEAFF.

The chain recombines TRBV7-9 with TRBJ2-2; 8 bases are a match to TRBD1. The germline V gene has CDR1 SEHNR and CDR2 FQNEAQ (reference sequence). The V segment lost 0 bases and the J segment 3 bases; nucleotides outside the gene matches: 6. The CDR3 contains 17 residues. CDR3 nucleotides: TGTGCCAGCAGCTTAGCGAGGACAGGGCGGGACACCGGGGAGCTGTTTTTT. As protein: CASSLARTGRDTGELFF.

This rearrangement joins TRBV7-2 to TRBJ2-1, with 8 bases fitting TRBD2. The germline CDR1 and CDR2 sequences are SGHTA and FQGNSA. The length of the CDR3 is 15 residues. Trimming cost V 1 base and J 6 bases; bases outside gene matches: 5. CDR3 sequence: CASSLDGRAANEQFF. CDR3 DNA sequence: TGTGCCAGCAGCTTAGACGGGAGGGCCGCCAATGAGCAGTTCTTC.

This rearrangement joins TRBV10-2 to TRBJ2-7, with a tentative D call TRBD1 (6 bases). Germline-derived CDR1 and CDR2 are WSHSY and SAAADI. The V end lost 5 bases, the J end lost 2 bases, and 10 bases lay between the germline ends. CDR3 length: 13 residues. CDR3 nucleotides: TGCGCCAGCAGTTTGGACAGAACCTACGAGCAGTACTTC. Amino acids: CASSLDRTYEQYF.

Note on this clone: Mismatch with germline at one junction end may stem from a read error. V usage is TRBV25-1 and J usage is TRBJ1-1; 9 bases line up with TRBD1. Germline V gene data show CDR1 as MGHDK and CDR2 as SYGVNS. This CDR3 has 16 residues. The CDR3 spells CASSAFRDRAYTEAFF. The CDR3 DNA is TGTGCCAGCAGTGCCTTCCGGGACAGGGCGTACACCGAAGCTTTCTTT. The variable domain in full, with the rest retrieved from reference TRBV25-1 and TRBJ1-1, is EADIYQTPRYLVIGTGKKITLECSQTMGHDKMYWYQQDPGMELHLIHYSYGVNSTEKGDLSSESTVSRIRTEHFPLTLESARPSHTSQYLCASSAFRDRAYTEAFFGQGTRLTVV.

This chain connects TRBV5-1 to TRBJ1-1; D gene ambiguous. CDR3 length: 15 residues. CDR1 and CDR2 from the germline V gene are SGHRS and YFSETQ. Trimming shortened V by 7 bases and J by 5 bases, and 21 bases separated the two germline ends. The CDR3: CASALGSGTGTEAFF. CDR3 bases: TGCGCCAGCGCGCTTGGGTCAGGAACGGGGACTGAAGCTTTCTTT.

The chain joins TRBV5-1 to TRBJ2-5, with 8 bases fitting TRBD1. The CDR3 consists of 15 residues. Germline V gene data show CDR1 as SGHRS and CDR2 as YFSETQ. Trimming removed 2 bases from V and 4 bases from J; junction bases left unmatched: 7. The DNA of the CDR3 is TGCGCCAGCAGCTTATCGGGACAGGACCTAGAGACCCAGTACTTC. Translation: CASSLSGQDLETQYF.

This sequence joins TRBV7-9 and TRBJ1-2; D is uncertain. Trimming pared 1 base from V and 12 bases from J, leaving 9 bases between. The CDR3 runs 11 residues. Germline V CDR1 and CDR2: SEHNR, FQNEAQ (reference sequence). CDR3 sequence: CASSLGATDTF. CDR3 sequence (DNA): TGTGCCAGCAGCTTAGGAGCGACGGACACCTTC. Using reference TRBV7-9 and TRBJ1-2 for the parts outside the CDR3, the full variable domain is DTGVSQNPRHKITKRGQNVTFRCDPISEHNRLYWYRQTLGQGPEFLTYFQNEAQLEKSRLLSDRFSAERPKGSFSTLEIQRTEQGDSAMYLCASSLGATDTFGSGTRLTVV.

This chain links TRBV28 with TRBJ1-5, with D uncertain. The CDR3 extends over 12 amino acids. Germline V gene data show CDR1 as MDHEN and CDR2 as SYDVKM. Trimming cost V 10 bases and J 0 bases, with 7 bases left between them. CDR3 sequence reads: CAIRVSNQPQHF. The CDR3 coding sequence is TGTGCCATCCGGGTTAGCAATCAGCCCCAGCATTTT.

The rearrangement joins TRBV11-2 to TRBJ1-2; TRBD1 might be the D (5 bases). V lost 6 bases and J lost 3, with 11 bases in between. In germline, CDR1 is SGHAT, CDR2 FQNNGV. This CDR3 has 13 amino acids. DNA of the CDR3: TGTGCCAGCAGTTCAGGGTTTCACTATGGCTACACCTTC. It yields the protein CASSSGFHYGYTF. Looking up the rest from reference TRBV11-2 and TRBJ1-2 gives the full variable domain: EAGVAQSPRYKIIEKRQSVAFWCNPISGHATLYWYQQILGQGPKLLIQFQNNGVVDDSQLPKDRFSAERLKGVDSTLKIQPAKLEDSAVYLCASSSGFHYGYTFGSGTRLTVV.

The V and J genes are TRBV7-9 and TRBJ2-4; TRBD2 matches at 10 bases. The trim removed 1 base at V and 0 bases at J, leaving 6 bases unmatched. Germline-derived CDR1 and CDR2 are SEHNR and FQNEAQ (reference sequence). The CDR3 sequence is 18 residues long. The CDR3 nucleotides read TGTGCCAGCAGCTTAGAAGGTAGCGGGAGGTCAGCCAAAAACATTCAGTACTTC. Protein sequence: CASSLEGSGRSAKNIQYF.

V and J are TRBV2 and TRBJ1-1, with TRBD1 matching 7 bases. This CDR3 comprises 16 residues. V lost 6 bases and J lost 1; bases outside the gene matches: 11. The germline V gene has CDR1 SNHLY and CDR2 FYNNEI. The chain's CDR3 is CASSGVGQAGNTEAFF. CDR3 nucleotides: TGTGCCAGCAGCGGCGTCGGACAGGCGGGGAACACTGAAGCTTTCTTT.